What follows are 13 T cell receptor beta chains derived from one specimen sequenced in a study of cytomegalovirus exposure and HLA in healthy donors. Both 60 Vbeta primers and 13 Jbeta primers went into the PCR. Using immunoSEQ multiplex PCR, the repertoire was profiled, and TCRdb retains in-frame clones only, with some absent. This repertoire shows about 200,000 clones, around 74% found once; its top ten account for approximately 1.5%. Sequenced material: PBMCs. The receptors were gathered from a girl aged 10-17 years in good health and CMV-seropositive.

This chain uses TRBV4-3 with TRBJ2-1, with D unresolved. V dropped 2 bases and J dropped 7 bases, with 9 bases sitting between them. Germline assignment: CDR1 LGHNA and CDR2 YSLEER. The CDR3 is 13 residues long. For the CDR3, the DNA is TGCGCCAGCAGCCAACCGCCCAGGAATGAGCAGTTCTTC. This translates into CASSQPPRNEQFF.

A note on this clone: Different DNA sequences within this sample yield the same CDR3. CDR3 DNA: TGCGCCAGCAGCTTGGATCGGGAGACCCAGTACTTC. It specifies CASSLDRETQYF. The chain is built from TRBV5-1 and TRBJ2-5; D is undetermined. Germline V lookup: CDR1 SGHRS, CDR2 YFSETQ. The germline V and J ends were trimmed by 0 bases and 5 bases, with 5 bases remaining between them. The CDR3 runs to 12 residues.

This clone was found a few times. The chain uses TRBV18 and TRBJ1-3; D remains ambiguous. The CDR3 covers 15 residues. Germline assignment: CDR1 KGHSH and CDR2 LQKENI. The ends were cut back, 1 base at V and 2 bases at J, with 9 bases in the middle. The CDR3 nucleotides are TGTGCCAGCTCACCACGGCTTTTGGCTGGAAACACCATATATTTT. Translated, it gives CASSPRLLAGNTIYF.

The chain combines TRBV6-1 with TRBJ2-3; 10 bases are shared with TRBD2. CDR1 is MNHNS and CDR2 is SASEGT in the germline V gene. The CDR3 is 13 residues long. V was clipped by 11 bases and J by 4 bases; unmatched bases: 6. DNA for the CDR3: TGTGCCGAGAGCGGGGGGGCATCAGATACGCAGTATTTT. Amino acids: CAESGGASDTQYF.

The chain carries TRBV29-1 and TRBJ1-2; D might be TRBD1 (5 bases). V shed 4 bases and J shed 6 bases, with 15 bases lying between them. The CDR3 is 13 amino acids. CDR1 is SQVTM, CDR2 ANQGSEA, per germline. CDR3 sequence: CSVVGGGDHGYTF. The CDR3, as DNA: TGCAGCGTTGTTGGTGGAGGGGACCATGGCTACACCTTC.

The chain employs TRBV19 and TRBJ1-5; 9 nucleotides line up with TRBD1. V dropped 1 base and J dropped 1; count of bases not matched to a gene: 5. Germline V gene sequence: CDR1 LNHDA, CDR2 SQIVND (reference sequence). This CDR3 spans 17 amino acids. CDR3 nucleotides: TGTGCCAGTAGTATAGGACAGGGGGTTAAGAGCAATCAGCCCCAGCATTTT. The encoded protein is CASSIGQGVKSNQPQHF.

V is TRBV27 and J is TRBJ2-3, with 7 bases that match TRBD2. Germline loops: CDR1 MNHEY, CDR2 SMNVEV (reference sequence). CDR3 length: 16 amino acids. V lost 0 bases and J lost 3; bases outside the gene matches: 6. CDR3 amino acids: CASSLSGGGGTDTQYF. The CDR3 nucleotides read TGTGCCAGCAGTTTATCTGGTGGGGGAGGGACAGATACGCAGTATTTT.

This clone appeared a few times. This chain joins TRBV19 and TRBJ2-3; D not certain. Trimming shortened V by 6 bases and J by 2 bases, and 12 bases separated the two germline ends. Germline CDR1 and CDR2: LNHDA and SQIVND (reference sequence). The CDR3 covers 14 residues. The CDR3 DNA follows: TGTGCCAGTAGCAGACAAATTTACACAGATACGCAGTATTTT. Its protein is CASSRQIYTDTQYF.

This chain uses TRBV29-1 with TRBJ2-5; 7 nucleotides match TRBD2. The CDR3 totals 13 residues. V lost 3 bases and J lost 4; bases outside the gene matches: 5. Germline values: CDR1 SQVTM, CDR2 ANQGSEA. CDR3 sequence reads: CSVERTSRETQYF. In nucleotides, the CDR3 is TGCAGCGTTGAGAGGACTAGTCGAGAGACCCAGTACTTC.

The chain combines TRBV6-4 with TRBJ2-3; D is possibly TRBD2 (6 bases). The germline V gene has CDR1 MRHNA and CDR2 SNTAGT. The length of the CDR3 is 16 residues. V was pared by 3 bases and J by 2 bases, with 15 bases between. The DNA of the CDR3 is TGTGCCAGCAGTGAATCCAGCGGGCAGGTCACAGATACGCAGTATTTT. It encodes CASSESSGQVTDTQYF.

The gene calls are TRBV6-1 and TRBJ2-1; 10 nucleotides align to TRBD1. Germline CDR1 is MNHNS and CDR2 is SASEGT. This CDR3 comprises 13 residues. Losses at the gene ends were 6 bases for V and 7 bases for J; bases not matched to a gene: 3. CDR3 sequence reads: CASRTGGLNEQFF. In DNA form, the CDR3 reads TGTGCCAGCAGGACAGGGGGCTTGAATGAGCAGTTCTTC.

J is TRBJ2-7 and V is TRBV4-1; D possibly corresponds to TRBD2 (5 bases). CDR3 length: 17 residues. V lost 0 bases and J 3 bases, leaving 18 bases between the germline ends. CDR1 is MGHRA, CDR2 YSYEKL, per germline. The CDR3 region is CASSQDLLRELGYEQYF. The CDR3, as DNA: TGCGCCAGCAGCCAAGATCTTTTGAGGGAGCTAGGCTACGAGCAGTACTTC.

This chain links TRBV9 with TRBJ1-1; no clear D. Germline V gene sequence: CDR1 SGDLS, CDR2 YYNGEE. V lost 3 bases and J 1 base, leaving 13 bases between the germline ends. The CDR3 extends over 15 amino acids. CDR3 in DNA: TGTGCCAGCAGCGAAACAGTGGTCCCGAACACTGAAGCTTTCTTT. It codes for CASSETVVPNTEAFF.